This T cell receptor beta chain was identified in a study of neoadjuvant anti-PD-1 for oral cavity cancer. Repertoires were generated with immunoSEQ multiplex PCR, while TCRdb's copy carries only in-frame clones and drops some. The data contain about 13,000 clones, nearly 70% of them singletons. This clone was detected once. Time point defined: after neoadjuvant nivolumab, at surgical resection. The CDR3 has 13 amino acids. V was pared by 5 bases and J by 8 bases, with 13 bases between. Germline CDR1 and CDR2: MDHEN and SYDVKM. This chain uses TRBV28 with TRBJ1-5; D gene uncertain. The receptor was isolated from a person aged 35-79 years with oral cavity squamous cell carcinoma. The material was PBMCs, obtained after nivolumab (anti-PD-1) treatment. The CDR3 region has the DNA TGTGCCAGCAGTCCCATAGGGCCGGAGCCCCAGCATTTT. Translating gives CASSPIGPEPQHF.